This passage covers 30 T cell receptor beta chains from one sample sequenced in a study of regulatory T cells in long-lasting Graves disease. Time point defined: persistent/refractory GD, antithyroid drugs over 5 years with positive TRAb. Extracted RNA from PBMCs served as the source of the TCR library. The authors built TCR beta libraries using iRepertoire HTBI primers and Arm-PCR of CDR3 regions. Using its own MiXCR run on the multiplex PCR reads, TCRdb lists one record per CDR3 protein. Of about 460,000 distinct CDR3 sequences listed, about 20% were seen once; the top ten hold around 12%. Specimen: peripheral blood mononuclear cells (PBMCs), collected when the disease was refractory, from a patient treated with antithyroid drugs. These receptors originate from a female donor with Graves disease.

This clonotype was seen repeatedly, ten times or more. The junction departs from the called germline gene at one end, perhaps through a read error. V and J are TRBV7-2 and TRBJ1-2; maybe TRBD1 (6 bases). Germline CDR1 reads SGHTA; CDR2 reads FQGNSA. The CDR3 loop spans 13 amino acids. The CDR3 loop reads CACSTGTNYGYTF. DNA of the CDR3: TGTGCCTGCAGTACAGGGACCAACTATGGCTACACCTTC.

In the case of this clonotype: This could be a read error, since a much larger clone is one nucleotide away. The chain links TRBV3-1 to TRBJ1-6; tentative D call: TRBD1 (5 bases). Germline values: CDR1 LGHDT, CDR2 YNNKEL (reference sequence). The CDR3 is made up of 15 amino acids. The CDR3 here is CASSQDSGGGSPLRF. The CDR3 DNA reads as TGTGCCAGCAGCCAAGATAGCGGGGGGGGATCACCCCTCCGCTTT.

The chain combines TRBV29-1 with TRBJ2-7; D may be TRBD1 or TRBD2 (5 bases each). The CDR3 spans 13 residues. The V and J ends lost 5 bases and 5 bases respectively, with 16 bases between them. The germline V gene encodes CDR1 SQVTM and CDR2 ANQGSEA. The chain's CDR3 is CSVSSGGRNEQYF. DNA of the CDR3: TGCAGCGTTTCCTCTGGGGGAAGGAACGAGCAGTACTTC.

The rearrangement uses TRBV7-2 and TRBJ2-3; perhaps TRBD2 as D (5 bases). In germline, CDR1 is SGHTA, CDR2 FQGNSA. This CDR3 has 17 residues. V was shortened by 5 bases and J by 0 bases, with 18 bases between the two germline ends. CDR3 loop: CASSPHRRPLSTDTQYF. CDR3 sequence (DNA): TGTGCCAGCAGCCCCCATCGGAGGCCACTTAGCACAGATACGCAGTATTTT.

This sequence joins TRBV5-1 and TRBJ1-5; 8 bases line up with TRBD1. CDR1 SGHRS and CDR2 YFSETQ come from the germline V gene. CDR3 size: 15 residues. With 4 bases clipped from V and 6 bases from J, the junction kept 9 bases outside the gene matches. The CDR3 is CASSLTGDFTQPQHF. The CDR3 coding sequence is TGCGCCAGCAGCCTGACAGGGGACTTCACTCAGCCCCAGCATTTT.

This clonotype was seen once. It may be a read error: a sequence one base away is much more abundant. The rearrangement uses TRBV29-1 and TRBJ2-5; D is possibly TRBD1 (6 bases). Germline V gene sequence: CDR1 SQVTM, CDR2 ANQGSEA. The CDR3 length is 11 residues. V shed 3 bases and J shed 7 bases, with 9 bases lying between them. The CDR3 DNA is TGCAGCGTTGATGAAGGGGGGACCCAGTACTTC. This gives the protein CSVDEGGTQYF.

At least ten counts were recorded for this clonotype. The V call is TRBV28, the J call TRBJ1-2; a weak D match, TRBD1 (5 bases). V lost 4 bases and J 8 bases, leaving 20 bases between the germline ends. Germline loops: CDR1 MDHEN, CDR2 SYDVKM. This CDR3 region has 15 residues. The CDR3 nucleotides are TGTGCCAGCAGTTCCCAAATTGTTGACAGTCCGGGCTACACCTTC. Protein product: CASSSQIVDSPGYTF.

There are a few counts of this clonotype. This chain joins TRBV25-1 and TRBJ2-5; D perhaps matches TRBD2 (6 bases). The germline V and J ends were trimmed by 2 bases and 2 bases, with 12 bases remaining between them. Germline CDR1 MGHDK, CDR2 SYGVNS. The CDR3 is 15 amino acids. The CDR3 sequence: CASSEAGFFQETQYF. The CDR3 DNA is TGTGCCAGCAGTGAAGCGGGATTCTTTCAAGAGACCCAGTACTTC.

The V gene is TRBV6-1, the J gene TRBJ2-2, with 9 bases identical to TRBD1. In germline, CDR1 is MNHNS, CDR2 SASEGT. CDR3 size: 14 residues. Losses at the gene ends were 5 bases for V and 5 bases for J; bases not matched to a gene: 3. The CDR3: CASSTTGGTGELFF. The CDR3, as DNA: TGTGCCAGCAGTACGACAGGGGGAACCGGGGAGCTGTTTTTT.

The CDR3 region is CASSLGARGAGGNTIYF. In DNA, the CDR3 is TGTGCCAGCAGTTTAGGGGCCCGGGGGGCCGGTGGAAACACCATATATTTT. J is TRBJ1-3 and V is TRBV27, with D maybe TRBD1 (6 bases). This CDR3 is 17 amino acids long. V lost 2 bases to trimming and J lost 3 bases, with 17 bases between them. CDR1 and CDR2 (germline): MNHEY, SMNVEV (reference sequence).

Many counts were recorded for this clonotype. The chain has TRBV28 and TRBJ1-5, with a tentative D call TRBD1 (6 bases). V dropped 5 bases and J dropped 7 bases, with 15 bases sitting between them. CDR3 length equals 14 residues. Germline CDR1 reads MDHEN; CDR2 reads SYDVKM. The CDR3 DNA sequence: TGTGCCAGCAGTCAGGACAGCACACGGCAGCCCCAGCATTTT. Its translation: CASSQDSTRQPQHF.

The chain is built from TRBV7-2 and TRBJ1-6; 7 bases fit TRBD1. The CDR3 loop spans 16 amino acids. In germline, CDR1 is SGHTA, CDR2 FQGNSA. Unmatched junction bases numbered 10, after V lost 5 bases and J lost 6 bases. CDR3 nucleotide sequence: TGTGCCAGCAGCACCCGACAGGGTTGGAGTAATTCACCCCTCCACTTT. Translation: CASSTRQGWSNSPLHF.

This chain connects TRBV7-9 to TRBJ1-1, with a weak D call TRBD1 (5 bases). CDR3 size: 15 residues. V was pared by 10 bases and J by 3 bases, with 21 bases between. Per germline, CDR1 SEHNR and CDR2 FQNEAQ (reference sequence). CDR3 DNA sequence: TGTGCCACCGCTCCGACCGGATCGGGGGACACTGAAGCTTTCTTT. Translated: CATAPTGSGDTEAFF.

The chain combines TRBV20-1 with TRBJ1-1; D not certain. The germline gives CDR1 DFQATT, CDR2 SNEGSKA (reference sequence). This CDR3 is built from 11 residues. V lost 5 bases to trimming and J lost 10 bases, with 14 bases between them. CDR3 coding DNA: TGCAGTGCTTGGCCGAGGAAACGAGCTTTCTTT. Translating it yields CSAWPRKRAFF.

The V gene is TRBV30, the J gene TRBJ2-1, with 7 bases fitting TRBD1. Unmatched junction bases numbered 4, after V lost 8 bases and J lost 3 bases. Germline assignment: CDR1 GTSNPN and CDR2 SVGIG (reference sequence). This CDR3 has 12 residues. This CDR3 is CAGTAIYNEQFF. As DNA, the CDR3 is TGTGCCGGGACAGCAATCTACAATGAGCAGTTCTTC.

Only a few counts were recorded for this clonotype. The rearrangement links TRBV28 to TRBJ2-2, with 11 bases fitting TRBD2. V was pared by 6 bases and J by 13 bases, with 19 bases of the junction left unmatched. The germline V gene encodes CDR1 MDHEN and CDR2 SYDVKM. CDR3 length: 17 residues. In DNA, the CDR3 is TGTGCCAGCAGCCACGAAATGGTGATAGCGGGAGGGGGGTTGCTGTTTTTT. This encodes CASSHEMVIAGGGLLFF.

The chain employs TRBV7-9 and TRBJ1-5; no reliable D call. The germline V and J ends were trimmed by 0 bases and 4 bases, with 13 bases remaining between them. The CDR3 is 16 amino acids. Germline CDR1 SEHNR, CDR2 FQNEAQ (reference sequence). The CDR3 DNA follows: TGTGCCAGCAGCTTAGCGAGGGTTACTGGTAATCAGCCCCAGCATTTT. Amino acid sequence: CASSLARVTGNQPQHF.

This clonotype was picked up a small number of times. The CDR3, as DNA: TGTGCCAGTAGTATGGACAGGGCAGCGGAGACCCAGTACTTC. Translating it yields CASSMDRAAETQYF. The chain recombines TRBV19 with TRBJ2-5; TRBD1 aligns across 8 bases. This CDR3 region has 14 residues. Germline CDR1 LNHDA, CDR2 SQIVND (reference sequence). The trim removed 3 bases at V and 5 bases at J, leaving 5 bases unmatched.

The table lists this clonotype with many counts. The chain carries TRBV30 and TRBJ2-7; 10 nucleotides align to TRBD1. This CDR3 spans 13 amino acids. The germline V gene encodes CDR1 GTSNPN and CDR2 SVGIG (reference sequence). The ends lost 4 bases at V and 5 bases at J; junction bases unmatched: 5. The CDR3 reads CAWTATGGHEQYF. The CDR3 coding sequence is TGTGCCTGGACGGCGACAGGGGGCCACGAGCAGTACTTC.

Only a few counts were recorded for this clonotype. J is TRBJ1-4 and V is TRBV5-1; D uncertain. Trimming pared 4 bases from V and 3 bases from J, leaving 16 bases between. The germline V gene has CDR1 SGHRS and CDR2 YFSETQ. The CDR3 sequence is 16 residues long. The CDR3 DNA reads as TGCGCCAGCAGCCCGAGGCAGTTGGGGTCTAATGAAAAACTGTTTTTT. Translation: CASSPRQLGSNEKLFF.

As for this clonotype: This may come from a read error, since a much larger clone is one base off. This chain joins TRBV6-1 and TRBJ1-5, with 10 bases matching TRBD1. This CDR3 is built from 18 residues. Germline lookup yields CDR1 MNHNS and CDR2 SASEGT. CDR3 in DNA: TGTGCCAGCAGTCGGCCACACGCGACAGGGGGCTTGGGTGAGCCCCTGCATTTT. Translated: CASSRPHATGGLGEPLHF.

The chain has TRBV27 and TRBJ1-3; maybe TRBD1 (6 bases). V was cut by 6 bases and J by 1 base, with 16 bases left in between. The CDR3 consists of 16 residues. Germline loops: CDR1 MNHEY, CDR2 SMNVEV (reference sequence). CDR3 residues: CASRPTGWSSGNTIYF. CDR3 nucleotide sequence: TGTGCCAGCAGGCCAACAGGGTGGTCTTCTGGAAACACCATATATTTT.

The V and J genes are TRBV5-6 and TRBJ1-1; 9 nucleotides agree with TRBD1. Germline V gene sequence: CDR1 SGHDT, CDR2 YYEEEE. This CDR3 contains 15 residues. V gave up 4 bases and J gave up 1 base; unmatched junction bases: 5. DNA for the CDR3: TGTGCCAGCAGCATAGACAGGGGGTGGAACACTGAAGCTTTCTTT. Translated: CASSIDRGWNTEAFF.

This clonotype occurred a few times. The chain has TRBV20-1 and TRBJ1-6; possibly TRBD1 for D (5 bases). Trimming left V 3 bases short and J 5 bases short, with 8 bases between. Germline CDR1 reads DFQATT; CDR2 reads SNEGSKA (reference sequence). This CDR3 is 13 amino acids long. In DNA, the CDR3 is TGCAGTGCTAGTGGGGGAGATAATTCACCCCTCCACTTT. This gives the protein CSASGGDNSPLHF.

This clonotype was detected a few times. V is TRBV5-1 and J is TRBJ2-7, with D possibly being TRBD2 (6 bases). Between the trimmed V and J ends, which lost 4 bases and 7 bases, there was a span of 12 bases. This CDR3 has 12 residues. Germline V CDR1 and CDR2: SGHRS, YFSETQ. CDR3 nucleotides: TGCGCCAGCAGCGGGGACCGGGGGGAGCAGTACTTC. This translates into CASSGDRGEQYF.

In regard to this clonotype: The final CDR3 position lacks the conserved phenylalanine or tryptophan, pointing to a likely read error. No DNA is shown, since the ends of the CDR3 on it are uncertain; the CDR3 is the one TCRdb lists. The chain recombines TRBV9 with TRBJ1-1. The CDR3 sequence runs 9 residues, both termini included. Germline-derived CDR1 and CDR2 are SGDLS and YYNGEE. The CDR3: CASSVGRGP.

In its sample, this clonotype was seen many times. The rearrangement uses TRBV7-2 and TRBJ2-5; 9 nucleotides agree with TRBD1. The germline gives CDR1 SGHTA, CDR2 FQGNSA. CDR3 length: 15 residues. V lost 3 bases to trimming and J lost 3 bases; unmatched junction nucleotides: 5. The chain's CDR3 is CASSFDRGSEETQYF. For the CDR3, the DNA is TGTGCCAGCAGCTTCGACAGGGGGTCAGAAGAGACCCAGTACTTC.

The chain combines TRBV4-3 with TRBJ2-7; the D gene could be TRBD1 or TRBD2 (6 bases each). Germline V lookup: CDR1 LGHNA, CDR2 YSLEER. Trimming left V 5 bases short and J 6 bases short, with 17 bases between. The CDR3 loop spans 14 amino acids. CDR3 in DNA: TGCGCCAGCAGCAAGGGGGGCGGGATGGGCGAGCAGTACTTC. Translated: CASSKGGGMGEQYF.

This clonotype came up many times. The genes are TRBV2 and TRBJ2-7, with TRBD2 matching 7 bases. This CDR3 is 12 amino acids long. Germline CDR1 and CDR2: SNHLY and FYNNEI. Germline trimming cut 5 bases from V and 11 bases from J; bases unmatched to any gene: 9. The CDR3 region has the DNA TGTGCCAGCAGTACTAGCGCCCAGATGGAGTACTTC. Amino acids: CASSTSAQMEYF.

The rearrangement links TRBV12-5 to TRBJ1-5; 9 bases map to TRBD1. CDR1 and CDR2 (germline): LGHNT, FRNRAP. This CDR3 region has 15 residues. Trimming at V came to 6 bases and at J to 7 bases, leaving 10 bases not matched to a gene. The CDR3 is CASGIGTGLRQPQHF. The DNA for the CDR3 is TGTGCTAGTGGAATCGGGACAGGGCTGCGGCAGCCCCAGCATTTT.